This T cell receptor (beta chain) derives from a study of blood T cell repertoires in COVID-19. Study details: The United States, Italy and Spain supplied acute and convalescent COVID-19 samples. T cells, B-cell-depleted T cells, or PBMCs supplied cDNA or gDNA.

The CDR3 is made up of 11 amino acids. Germline CDR1 SQVTM, CDR2 ANQGSEA. With V trimmed by 4 bases and J by 8 bases, 4 bases remained unmatched. The assay was immunoSEQ multiplex PCR, and TCRdb's table has in-frame clones only and misses some. The table shows about 250,000 clones, with around 87% occurring only once. The chain recombines TRBV29-1 with TRBJ1-2; TRBD1 agrees at 7 bases. Source material: PBMCs or T cells enriched from blood (not recorded which). The clonotype comes from a woman under 40 with acute COVID-19. Written as DNA, the CDR3 is TGCAGCGTTGGGGACAGCTTGGGCTACACCTTC. Encoded protein: CSVGDSLGYTF.